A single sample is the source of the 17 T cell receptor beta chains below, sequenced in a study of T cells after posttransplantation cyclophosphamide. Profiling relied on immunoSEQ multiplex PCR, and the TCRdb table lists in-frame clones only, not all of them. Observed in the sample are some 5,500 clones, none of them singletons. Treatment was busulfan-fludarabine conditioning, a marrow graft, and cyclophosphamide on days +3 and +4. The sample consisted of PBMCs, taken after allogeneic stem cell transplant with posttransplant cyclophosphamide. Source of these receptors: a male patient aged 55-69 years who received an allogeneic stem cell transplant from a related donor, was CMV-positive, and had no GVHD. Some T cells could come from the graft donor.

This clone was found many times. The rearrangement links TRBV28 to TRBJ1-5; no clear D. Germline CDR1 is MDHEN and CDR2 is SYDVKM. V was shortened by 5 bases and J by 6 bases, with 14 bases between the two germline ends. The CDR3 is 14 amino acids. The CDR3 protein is CASSDHRSFQPQHF. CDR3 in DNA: TGTGCCAGCAGTGATCACCGAAGCTTTCAGCCCCAGCATTTT.

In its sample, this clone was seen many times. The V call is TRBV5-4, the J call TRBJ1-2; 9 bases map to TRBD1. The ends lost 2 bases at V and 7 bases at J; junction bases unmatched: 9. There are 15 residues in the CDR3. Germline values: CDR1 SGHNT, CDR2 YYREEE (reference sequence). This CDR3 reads CASSLPQGARGGYTF. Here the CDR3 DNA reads TGTGCCAGCAGCTTACCACAGGGGGCGCGGGGTGGCTACACCTTC.

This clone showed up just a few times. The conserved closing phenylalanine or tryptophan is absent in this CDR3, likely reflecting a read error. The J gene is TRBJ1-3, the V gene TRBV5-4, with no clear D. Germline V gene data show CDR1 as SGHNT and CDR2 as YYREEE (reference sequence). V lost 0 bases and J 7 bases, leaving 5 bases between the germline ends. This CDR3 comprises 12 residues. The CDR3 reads CASSLAGNTIYL. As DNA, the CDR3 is TGTGCCAGCAGCTTGGCGGGGAACACCATATATTTG.

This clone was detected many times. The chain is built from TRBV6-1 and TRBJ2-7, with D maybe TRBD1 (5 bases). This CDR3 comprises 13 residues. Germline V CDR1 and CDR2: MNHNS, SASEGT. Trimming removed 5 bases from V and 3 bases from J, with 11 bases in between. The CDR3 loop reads CASSRTRDYEQYF. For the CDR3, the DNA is TGTGCCAGCAGTCGGACAAGGGACTACGAGCAGTACTTC.

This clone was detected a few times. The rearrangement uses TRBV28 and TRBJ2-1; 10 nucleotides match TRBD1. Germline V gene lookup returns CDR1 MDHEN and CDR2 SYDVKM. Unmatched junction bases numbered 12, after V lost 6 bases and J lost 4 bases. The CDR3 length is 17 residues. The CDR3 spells CASRPYTGQGKYNEQFF. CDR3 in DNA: TGTGCCAGCAGACCATATACGGGACAGGGGAAGTACAATGAGCAGTTCTTC.

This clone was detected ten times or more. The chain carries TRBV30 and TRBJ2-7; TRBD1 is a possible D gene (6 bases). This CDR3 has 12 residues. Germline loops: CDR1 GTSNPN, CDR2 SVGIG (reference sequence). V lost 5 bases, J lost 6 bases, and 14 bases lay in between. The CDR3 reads CAWGLGAGEQYF. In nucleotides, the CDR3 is TGTGCCTGGGGGTTGGGGGCGGGCGAGCAGTACTTC. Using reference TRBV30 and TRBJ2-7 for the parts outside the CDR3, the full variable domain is SQTIHQWPATLVQPVGSPLSLECTVEGTSNPNLYWYRQAAGRGLQLLFYSVGIGQISSEVPQNLSASRPQDRQFILSSKKLLLSDSGFYLCAWGLGAGEQYFGPGTRLTVT.

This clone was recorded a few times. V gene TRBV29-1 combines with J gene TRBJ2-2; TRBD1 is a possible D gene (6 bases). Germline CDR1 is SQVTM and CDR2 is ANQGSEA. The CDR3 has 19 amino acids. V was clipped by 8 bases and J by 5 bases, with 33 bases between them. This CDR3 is CSPPWRRQATQIKTGELFF. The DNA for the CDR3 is TGCAGCCCCCCTTGGAGAAGACAGGCCACCCAAATCAAAACCGGGGAGCTGTTTTTT.

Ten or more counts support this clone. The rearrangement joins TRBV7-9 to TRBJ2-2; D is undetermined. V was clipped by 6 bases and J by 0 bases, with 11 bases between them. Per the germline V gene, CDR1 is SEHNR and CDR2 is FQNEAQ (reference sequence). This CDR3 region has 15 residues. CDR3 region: CASSLDWANTGELFF. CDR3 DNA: TGTGCCAGCAGTCTAGACTGGGCGAACACCGGGGAGCTGTTTTTT.

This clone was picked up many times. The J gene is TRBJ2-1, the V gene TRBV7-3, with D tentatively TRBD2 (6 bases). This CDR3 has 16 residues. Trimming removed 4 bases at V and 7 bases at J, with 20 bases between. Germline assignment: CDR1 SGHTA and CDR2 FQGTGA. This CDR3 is CASSSDRERGGNEQFF. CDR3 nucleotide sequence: TGTGCCAGCAGCTCTGACCGGGAGAGAGGAGGGAATGAGCAGTTCTTC.

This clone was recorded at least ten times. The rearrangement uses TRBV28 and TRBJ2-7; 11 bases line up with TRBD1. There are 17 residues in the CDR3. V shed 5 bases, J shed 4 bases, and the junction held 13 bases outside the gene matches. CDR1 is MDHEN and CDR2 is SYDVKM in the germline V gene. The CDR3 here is CASSPTPPGQGAYEQYF. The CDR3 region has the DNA TGTGCCAGCAGTCCCACCCCACCCGGACAGGGGGCTTACGAGCAGTACTTC.

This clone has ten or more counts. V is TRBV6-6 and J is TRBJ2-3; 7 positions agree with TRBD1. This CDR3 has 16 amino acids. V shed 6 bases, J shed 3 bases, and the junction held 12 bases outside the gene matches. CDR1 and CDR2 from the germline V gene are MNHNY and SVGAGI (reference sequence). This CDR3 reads CASSTRPGGGTDTQYF. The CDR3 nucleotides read TGTGCCAGCAGCACCCGACCAGGGGGTGGGACAGATACGCAGTATTTT.

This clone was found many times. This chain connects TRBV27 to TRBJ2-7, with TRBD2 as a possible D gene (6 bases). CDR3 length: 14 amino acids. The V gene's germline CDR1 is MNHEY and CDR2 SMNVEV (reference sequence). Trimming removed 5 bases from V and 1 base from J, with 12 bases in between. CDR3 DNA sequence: TGTGCCAGCAGTAGGCCTGGGGGGTCCTACGAGCAGTACTTC. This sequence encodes CASSRPGGSYEQYF.

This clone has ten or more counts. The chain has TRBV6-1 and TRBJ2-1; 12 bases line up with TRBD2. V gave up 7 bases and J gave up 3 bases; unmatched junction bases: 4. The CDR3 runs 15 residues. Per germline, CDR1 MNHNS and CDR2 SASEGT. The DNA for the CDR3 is TGTGCCAGCATTCCGACTAGCGGGGGCTACAATGAGCAGTTCTTC. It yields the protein CASIPTSGGYNEQFF.

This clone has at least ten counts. The CDR3 region is CASSSTSGGAGGELFF. As DNA, the CDR3 is TGTGCCAGCAGCTCCACTAGCGGGGGGGCCGGCGGGGAGCTGTTTTTT. The gene calls are TRBV7-3 and TRBJ2-2, with 13 bases matching TRBD2. The CDR3 extends over 16 amino acids. Germline V gives CDR1 SGHTA, CDR2 FQGTGA. With V trimmed by 4 bases and J by 7 bases, 6 bases remained unmatched.

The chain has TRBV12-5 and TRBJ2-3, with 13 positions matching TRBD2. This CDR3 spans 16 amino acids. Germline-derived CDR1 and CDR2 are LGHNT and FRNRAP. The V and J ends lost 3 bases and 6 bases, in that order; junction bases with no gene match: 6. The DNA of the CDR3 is TGTGCTAGTGGTTTAGGGACTAGCGGGGTAGCGGATACGCAGTATTTT. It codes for CASGLGTSGVADTQYF. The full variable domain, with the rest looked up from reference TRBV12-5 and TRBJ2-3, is DARVTQTPRHKVTEMGQEVTMRCQPILGHNTVFWYRQTMMQGLELLAYFRNRAPLDDSGMPKDRFSAEMPDATLATLKIQPSEPRDSAVYFCASGLGTSGVADTQYFGPGTRLTVL.

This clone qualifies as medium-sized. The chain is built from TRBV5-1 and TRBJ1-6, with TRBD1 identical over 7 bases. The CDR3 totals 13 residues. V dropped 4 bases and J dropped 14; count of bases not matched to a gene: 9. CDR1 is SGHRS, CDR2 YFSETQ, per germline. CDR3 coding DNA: TGCGCCAGCAGCGGGACAGATGCCTTCACCCTCCACTTT. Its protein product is CASSGTDAFTLHF.

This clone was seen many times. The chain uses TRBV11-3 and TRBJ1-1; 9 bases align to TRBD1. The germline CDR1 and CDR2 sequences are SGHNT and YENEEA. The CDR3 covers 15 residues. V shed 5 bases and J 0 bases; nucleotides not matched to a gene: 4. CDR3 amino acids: CASSTWTGVNTEAFF. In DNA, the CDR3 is TGTGCCAGCAGCACCTGGACAGGGGTGAACACTGAAGCTTTCTTT. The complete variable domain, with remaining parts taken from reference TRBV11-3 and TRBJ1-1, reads EAGVVQSPRYKIIEKKQPVAFWCNPISGHNTLYWYLQNLGQGPELLIRYENEEAVDDSQLPKDRFSAERLKGVDSTLKIQPAELGDSAVYLCASSTWTGVNTEAFFGQGTRLTVV.